The T cell receptor beta chain described here comes from a study of brain metastases from non-small cell lung cancer. TCRdb's copy holds only in-frame clones and misses some; the assay was immunoSEQ multiplex PCR. The sample shows 15,000 or so clones, approximately 83% of them seen only once. This clone was counted only a few times. Its specificity is not known. Study-level results: T-cell infiltration was lower in brain metastases than primaries (P < 0.001). Metastases had sparse T cells but largely shared repertoires with primaries. Compared with their matched primary tumors, about 62% of brain metastases showed expanded T-cell clones.

This TCR was sampled from a donor aged 40 or older with non-small cell lung cancer. The sample was primary lung tumor tissue.

CDR3 DNA sequence: TGTGCCAGCAGTCAGGGACAGTGGAACACTGAAGCTTTCTTT. It translates to CASSQGQWNTEAFF. The V and J genes are TRBV6-6 and TRBJ1-1, with 7 bases lining up with TRBD1. Per the germline V gene, CDR1 is MNHNY and CDR2 is SVGAGI (reference sequence). V lost 5 bases, J lost 1 base, and 4 bases stayed unmatched. This CDR3 has 14 amino acids.